Listed below are T cell receptor beta chains from one sample, sequenced in a study of T-cell memory formation after mild COVID-19. TCRdb called the 5' RACE reads again in MiXCR, with one record for every CDR3 protein. The sample shows fewer than 250,000 distinct CDR3 sequences, 27% of them seen only once. Sequences were obtained from PBMCs or a T cell subset sorted from them (not recorded which). These receptors were obtained from an adult woman who had mild COVID-19 (a few samples of this study predate the infection). Cell type and time point are not known. The CDR3 runs from the conserved cysteine through the conserved F or W. The order of the fields is CDR3 DNA, CDR3 protein, D gene, V gene, J gene, clone size. A D gene is named only where the DNA matches it firmly. The size entry is marked missing in some rows and otherwise reads once, few, many or a size class.

TGTGCCAGCCGAGGGCAGGGGAGCACCGGGGAGCTGTTTTTT	CASRGQGSTGELFF	.	TRBV12-3/TRBV12-4	TRBJ2-2	.
TGTGCCAGTAGTTACATCCTCGGGCCCTACAATGAGCAGTTCTTC	CASSYILGPYNEQFF	.	TRBV19	TRBJ2-1	.
TGTGCCAGCAGCCTGGGACTAGCGGGGAAGGAGCTGTTTTTT	CASSLGLAGKELFF	TRBD2	TRBV6-5	TRBJ2-2	few
TGTGCCAGCCATAGGCAAGGGCCCGGCACCGGGGAGCTGTTTTTT	CASHRQGPGTGELFF	.	TRBV6-6	TRBJ2-2	.
TGTGCCAGCTCCCGAGGACACCAAGAGACCCAGTACTTC	CASSRGHQETQYF	.	TRBV12-3/TRBV12-4	TRBJ2-5	.
TGTGCCAGCAGCTTAGTCTTCGATGAGCAGTTCTTC	CASSLVFDEQFF	.	TRBV7-9	TRBJ2-1	few
TGCGCCAGCAGCCCCCAACTGGTCTCCTACAATGAGCAGTTCTTC	CASSPQLVSYNEQFF	.	TRBV5-1	TRBJ2-1	few
TGTGCCAGCAGCATCGGACTAGCGACTAGCACAGATACGCAGTATTTT	CASSIGLATSTDTQYF	TRBD2	TRBV11-2	TRBJ2-3	.
TGCGCCAGCAGCCAAGATTCGGGGACCATCAATGAGCAGTTCTTC	CASSQDSGTINEQFF	.	TRBV4-1	TRBJ2-1	many
TGTGCCAGCTCACCTCCGGCAGGGGAGGTGTCACCCCTCCACTTT	CASSPPAGEVSPLHF	.	TRBV18	TRBJ1-6	.
TGTGCCAGCAATGGGGTGTACACCGGGGAGCTGTTTTTT	CASNGVYTGELFF	.	TRBV2	TRBJ2-2	once
TGTGCCAGCAGTGAAGCGCGGGGGGCGAACACTGAAGCTTTCTTT	CASSEARGANTEAFF	.	TRBV2	TRBJ1-1	few
TGTGCCAGCAGCTTAAATGCGGGGCGCTACGAGCAGTACTTC	CASSLNAGRYEQYF	.	TRBV7-3	TRBJ2-7	.
TGCGCCAGCAGCTTCCGGACAGGGGGAGCGAACACTGAAGCTTTCTTT	CASSFRTGGANTEAFF	TRBD1	TRBV5-1	TRBJ1-1	.
TGTGCCAGCACTTTCCCAGAGTATAATTCACCCCTCCACTTT	CASTFPEYNSPLHF	.	TRBV2	TRBJ1-6	many
TGCGCCAGCAGCTTTTCTCCGAACACCGGGGAGCTGTTTTTT	CASSFSPNTGELFF	.	TRBV5-1	TRBJ2-2	few
TGTGCCAGCAGCGTCTTGGGACTAGCCACAGATACGCAGTATTTT	CASSVLGLATDTQYF	TRBD2	TRBV9	TRBJ2-3	.
TGTGCCAGCAGTTACTCGAGAAAGAACACCGGGGAGCTGTTTTTT	CASSYSRKNTGELFF	.	TRBV6-5	TRBJ2-2	few
TGCGCCAGCAGCTTGGTGGGACTAGCGGGATCCGGGGAGCTGTTTTTT	CASSLVGLAGSGELFF	TRBD2	TRBV5-1	TRBJ2-2	.
TGTGCCAGCAGCTCCGATACCGGGACAGGGGCCTACGATCAGTACTTC	CASSSDTGTGAYDQYF	TRBD1	TRBV11-2	TRBJ2-7	.
TGTGCCAGCGGACAGGGAGGTTCTGGGGCCAACGTCCTGACTTTC	CASGQGGSGANVLTF	TRBD1	TRBV10-3	TRBJ2-6	few
TGTGCCAGCAGCCTCGTGGACGGTTCGAACACCGGGGAGCTGTTTTTT	CASSLVDGSNTGELFF	.	TRBV21-1	TRBJ2-2	.
TGTGCCAGCAGTTTAGAGGGGGCGGGAGAGCAGTACTTC	CASSLEGAGEQYF	.	TRBV12-3/TRBV12-4	TRBJ2-7	.
TGCGCCAGCAGCTTGGTTCCGGGACAGCAAATCCCCTACGAGCAGTACTTC	CASSLVPGQQIPYEQYF	TRBD1	TRBV5-1	TRBJ2-7	.
TGTGCCAGCAGCTTAGGTGCTAGCGGGATTTACGAGCAGTACTTC	CASSLGASGIYEQYF	TRBD2	TRBV7-2	TRBJ2-7	.
TGCGCCAGCAGTAATACAGGGGAACAGCCCCAGCATTTT	CASSNTGEQPQHF	TRBD1	TRBV5-1	TRBJ1-5	.
TGTGCCAGCAGCCCCCGAGATCCAGGTCACGGGAGGGCTCCCCAAGAGACCCAGTACTTC	CASSPRDPGHGRAPQETQYF	TRBD2	TRBV9	TRBJ2-5	.
TGTGCCAGCAGCTTCGGTAAGAACACTGAAGCTTTCTTT	CASSFGKNTEAFF	.	TRBV11-1	TRBJ1-1	once